The 20 T cell receptor beta chains below come from one sample, sequenced in a study of shared clonotypes between healthy human individuals. Clones were read by immunoSEQ multiplex PCR, and TCRdb kept only the in-frame ones, dropping some. The profile covers about 2.4 million clones, with 80% to 95% appearing a single time and around 0.37% taken by the ten largest. The specimen sequenced was naive CD4+ T cells from PBMCs. The subset is: CD45RA+ positively selected. The receptor set was obtained from a man younger than 35 in good health. Some clones in this sample may be carry-over from other donors' samples.

The V call is TRBV28, the J call TRBJ2-1, with D hard to call. Trimming pared 5 bases from V and 3 bases from J, leaving 14 bases between. Per germline, CDR1 MDHEN and CDR2 SYDVKM. The CDR3 is 15 amino acids. CDR3 DNA sequence: TGTGCCAGCAGTGAGTGGTCAGGCAACTACAATGAGCAGTTCTTC. It translates to CASSEWSGNYNEQFF.

This chain uses TRBV29-1 with TRBJ2-1; weak D call: TRBD2 (6 bases). There are 15 residues in the CDR3. Germline-derived CDR1 and CDR2 are SQVTM and ANQGSEA. Trimming stripped 2 bases from V and 8 bases from J, with 19 bases between. CDR3 DNA sequence: TGCAGCGTTGAACTCCCAGGGAGGCTCGGCGATGAGCAGTTCTTC. Amino acid sequence: CSVELPGRLGDEQFF.

The rearrangement joins TRBV7-2 to TRBJ2-5; D not resolved. Between the trimmed V and J ends, which lost 1 base and 5 bases, there was a span of 11 bases. The germline V gene has CDR1 SGHTA and CDR2 FQGNSA. This CDR3 spans 14 amino acids. The CDR3 spells CASSLGVVRETQYF. The CDR3 DNA reads as TGTGCCAGCAGCTTAGGTGTCGTGAGGGAGACCCAGTACTTC.

This chain uses TRBV5-1 with TRBJ1-4; D remains ambiguous. V dropped 3 bases and J dropped 3 bases, with 9 bases sitting between them. The germline CDR1 and CDR2 sequences are SGHRS and YFSETQ. The CDR3 consists of 14 residues. Written as DNA, the CDR3 is TGCGCCAGCAGCTCCGATGGGGCTAATGAAAAACTGTTTTTT. This translates into CASSSDGANEKLFF.

Turning to this clone: Other DNA variants within this sample encode the same CDR3. The gene calls are TRBV5-1 and TRBJ1-3, with D uncertain. Germline loops: CDR1 SGHRS, CDR2 YFSETQ. Trimming took 5 bases from V and 0 from J, leaving 12 bases between them. CDR3 length equals 15 residues. The CDR3 DNA reads as TGCGCCAGCAGTCCCGGACCGTCCTCTGGAAACACCATATATTTT. Translating it yields CASSPGPSSGNTIYF.

Concerning this clone itself: Different DNA sequences within this sample yield the same CDR3. The DNA of the CDR3 is TGTGCCAGCAGCCAAGTCGGTTCCTCCTACGAGCAGTACTTC. Protein sequence: CASSQVGSSYEQYF. V and J are TRBV14 and TRBJ2-7; the D is unclear. Germline loops: CDR1 SGHDN, CDR2 FVKESK. V gave up 1 base and J gave up 0 bases, with 7 bases separating them. This CDR3 is built from 14 residues.

Points on this clone: This sample includes further DNA sequences coding for the same CDR3. The chain employs TRBV7-9 and TRBJ1-1, with D possibly matching TRBD1 (5 bases). Germline-derived CDR1 and CDR2 are SEHNR and FQNEAQ (reference sequence). Trimming stripped 1 base from V and 4 bases from J, with 7 bases between. CDR3 length: 13 residues. As DNA, the CDR3 is TGTGCCAGCAGCTTAGGCGGGGGCACTGAAGCTTTCTTT. It codes for CASSLGGGTEAFF.

The CDR3 DNA follows: TGTGCCAGCAGCCAAGGGACCGGGACTTACTATGGCTACACCTTC. Translated, it gives CASSQGTGTYYGYTF. The chain combines TRBV14 with TRBJ1-2; a weak D match, TRBD1 (5 bases). CDR1 is SGHDN and CDR2 is FVKESK in the germline V gene. V lost 1 base, J lost 3 bases, and 12 bases lay in between. The CDR3 length is 15 residues. The full variable domain, completed using reference TRBV14 and TRBJ1-2, is EAGVTQFPSHSVIEKGQTVTLRCDPISGHDNLYWYRRVMGKEIKFLLHFVKESKQDESGMPNNRFLAERTGGTYSTLKVQPAELEDSGVYFCASSQGTGTYYGYTFGSGTRLTVV.

A note on this clone: The same CDR3 also results from other DNA sequences found in this sample. The chain's CDR3 is CASSQDGGPSGNTIYF. The CDR3 DNA reads as TGCGCCAGCAGCCAAGATGGGGGCCCCTCTGGAAACACCATATATTTT. The chain couples TRBV4-1 to TRBJ1-3; D is perhaps TRBD1 (6 bases). The V gene's germline CDR1 is MGHRA and CDR2 YSYEKL. Deletions cut 0 bases from V and 0 bases from J, with 9 bases between. The CDR3 has 16 amino acids.

This chain uses TRBV7-9 with TRBJ2-7; D could derive from TRBD1 or TRBD2 (5 bases each). CDR1 is SEHNR and CDR2 is FQNEAQ in the germline V gene (reference sequence). This CDR3 has 16 residues. The V gene lost 0 bases and the J gene lost 2 bases, with 14 bases spanning the gap. The CDR3 sequence: CASSLAAGAIAYEQYF. The DNA for the CDR3 is TGTGCCAGCAGCTTAGCGGCCGGGGCGATCGCCTACGAGCAGTACTTC. Full variable domain (rest looked up from reference TRBV7-9 and TRBJ2-7): DTGVSQNPRHKITKRGQNVTFRCDPISEHNRLYWYRQTLGQGPEFLTYFQNEAQLEKSRLLSDRFSAERPKGSFSTLEIQRTEQGDSAMYLCASSLAAGAIAYEQYFGPGTRLTVT.

The gene calls are TRBV7-2 and TRBJ1-2, with TRBD1 as a possible D gene (5 bases). The CDR3 has 14 residues. CDR1 and CDR2 (germline): SGHTA, FQGNSA. V lost 5 bases, J lost 5 bases, and 15 bases lay in between. CDR3 in amino acids: CASSRDPARYGYTF. CDR3 DNA sequence: TGTGCCAGCAGCCGGGACCCGGCTCGGTATGGCTACACCTTC.

The chain links TRBV10-3 to TRBJ1-1, with D possibly TRBD1 on 5 matching bases. The CDR3 is 19 amino acids. From germline, CDR1 is ENHRY and CDR2 SYGVKD. V gave up 2 bases and J gave up 0 bases, with 22 bases separating them. In DNA, the CDR3 is TGTGCCATCAGTGAGGAGGTCCGGGACGTGTGGCTTATGAACACTGAAGCTTTCTTT. This sequence encodes CAISEEVRDVWLMNTEAFF.

The chain recombines TRBV28 with TRBJ2-5, with D hard to call. The better agreement between TRBJ2-7 and the DNA end casts doubt on the J call. Germline loops: CDR1 MDHEN, CDR2 SYDVKM. This CDR3 contains 15 residues. The CDR3: CASSPWTYTSYEQYF. The CDR3 nucleotides are TGTGCCAGCAGTCCCTGGACCTACACCTCCTACGAGCAGTACTTC.

The chain joins TRBV10-3 to TRBJ1-3; 9 bases agree with TRBD1. The CDR3 is 15 amino acids. V was clipped by 7 bases and J by 1 base; unmatched bases: 5. Per germline, CDR1 ENHRY and CDR2 SYGVKD. CDR3 sequence: CAINRDRESGNTIYF. CDR3 DNA: TGTGCCATCAACCGGGACAGGGAGTCTGGAAACACCATATATTTT.

The chain combines TRBV12-2 with TRBJ2-7; the table's D call, TRBD1, was not checked against the DNA. TRBV12-2 is shown as a pseudogene. The CDR3 covers 14 residues. The CDR3 here is CASRYGQGPYEQYF. For the CDR3, the DNA is TGTGCAAGTCGCTACGGACAGGGACCCTACGAGCAGTACTTC.

This clone occurred once. The rearrangement joins TRBV7-9 to TRBJ2-3; TRBD1 agrees at 7 bases. CDR1 is SEHNR, CDR2 FQNEAQ, per germline (reference sequence). The CDR3 is made up of 15 amino acids. V trimming: 4 bases; J trimming: 0 bases; junction bases outside the gene matches: 4. CDR3 amino acids: CASSSGQSSTDTQYF. As DNA, the CDR3 is TGTGCCAGCAGCTCGGGACAGTCTAGCACAGATACGCAGTATTTT.

This chain joins TRBV28 and TRBJ2-3; 9 nucleotides line up with TRBD2. J gave up 11 bases and V 3 bases, and 9 bases lay outside the gene matches. Per the germline V gene, CDR1 is MDHEN and CDR2 is SYDVKM. The CDR3 totals 14 residues. The CDR3 sequence: CASSLEAGGREQYF. CDR3 DNA: TGTGCCAGCAGTTTGGAAGCGGGGGGCAGGGAGCAGTATTTT.

The chain joins TRBV30 to TRBJ2-7; D tentatively fits TRBD1 or TRBD2 (6 bases each). V was shortened by 3 bases and J by 3 bases, with 15 bases between the two germline ends. Looked up from germline, CDR1 is GTSNPN and CDR2 is SVGIG (reference sequence). This CDR3 contains 14 residues. CDR3 in amino acids: CAWRAPGALYEQYF. CDR3 nucleotide sequence: TGTGCCTGGAGGGCGCCGGGGGCCCTCTACGAGCAGTACTTC.

CDR3 sequence reads: CASSPRLAPGELFF. The DNA for the CDR3 is TGCGCCAGCAGCCCAAGACTAGCACCCGGGGAGCTGTTTTTT. The J gene is TRBJ2-2, the V gene TRBV4-1; 7 nucleotides match TRBD2. The CDR3 spans 14 residues. The V gene's germline CDR1 is MGHRA and CDR2 YSYEKL. V lost 4 bases to trimming and J lost 6 bases; unmatched junction nucleotides: 5.

This chain connects TRBV5-4 to TRBJ2-5; TRBD1 might be the D (6 bases). V was trimmed by 10 bases and J by 4 bases, leaving 14 bases between them. Germline-derived CDR1 and CDR2 are SGHNT and YYREEE (reference sequence). This CDR3 comprises 12 residues. The CDR3 coding sequence is TGTGCCCTCCACGGACAGCGAGAGACCCAGTACTTC. Its protein is CALHGQRETQYF. Looking up the rest from reference TRBV5-4 and TRBJ2-5 gives the full variable domain: ETGVTQSPTHLIKTRGQQVTLRCSSQSGHNTVSWYQQALGQGPQFIFQYYREEENGRGNFPPRFSGLQFPNYSSELNVNALELDDSALYLCALHGQRETQYFGPGTRLLVL.